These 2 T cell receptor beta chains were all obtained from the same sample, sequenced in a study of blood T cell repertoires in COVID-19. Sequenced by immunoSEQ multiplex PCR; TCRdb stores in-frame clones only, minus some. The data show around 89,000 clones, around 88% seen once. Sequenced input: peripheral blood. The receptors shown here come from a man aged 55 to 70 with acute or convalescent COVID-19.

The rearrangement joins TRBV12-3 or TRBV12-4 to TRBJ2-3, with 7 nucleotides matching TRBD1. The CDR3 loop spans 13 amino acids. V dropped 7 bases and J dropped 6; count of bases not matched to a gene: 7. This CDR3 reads CASTLDRWDTQYF. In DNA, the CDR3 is TGTGCCAGCACCCTGGACAGGTGGGATACGCAGTATTTT.

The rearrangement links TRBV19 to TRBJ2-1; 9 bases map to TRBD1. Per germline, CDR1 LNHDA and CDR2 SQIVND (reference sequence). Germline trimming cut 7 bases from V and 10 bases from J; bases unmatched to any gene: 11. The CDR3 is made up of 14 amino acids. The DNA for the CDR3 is TGTGCCAGTAAGAGGACAGGGGAAGGCGGCGAGCAGTTCTTC. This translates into CASKRTGEGGEQFF.